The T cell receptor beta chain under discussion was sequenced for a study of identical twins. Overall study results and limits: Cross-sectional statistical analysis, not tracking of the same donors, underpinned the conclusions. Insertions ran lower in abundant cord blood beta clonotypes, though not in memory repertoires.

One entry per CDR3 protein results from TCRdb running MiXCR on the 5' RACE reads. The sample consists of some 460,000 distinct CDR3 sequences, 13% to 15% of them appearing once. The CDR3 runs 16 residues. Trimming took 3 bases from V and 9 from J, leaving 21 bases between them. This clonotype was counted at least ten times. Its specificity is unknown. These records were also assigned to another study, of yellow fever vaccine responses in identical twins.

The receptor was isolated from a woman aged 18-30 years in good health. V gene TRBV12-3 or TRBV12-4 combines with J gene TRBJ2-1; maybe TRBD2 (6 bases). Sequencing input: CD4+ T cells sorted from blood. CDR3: CASSFVAGGVQGEQFF. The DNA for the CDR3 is TGTGCCAGCAGTTTTGTGGCCGGCGGGGTCCAGGGTGAGCAGTTCTTC.